This T cell receptor beta chain was identified in a study of cytomegalovirus exposure and HLA in healthy donors (dated by TCRdb to 2015 to 2018). The study in broad terms: According to an earlier analysis of several hundred of the donors, about 170 million T cells yielded roughly 110 million unique TCR beta sequences and approximately 280 Gb of sequence data. Approximately 310 gigabases of sequencing data and around 90 million unique TCR sequences made up an early release that covered approximately 650 HLA-typed donors. The genetic ancestry cluster associated with self-reported Caucasian donors included 81% of the approximately 400 genotyped donors. The aim of the study was to test whether cataloging public T cell receptors could identify signatures of past pathogen exposure. The study used immunosequencing to profile the T cell repertoires of several hundred subjects and linked those repertoires to cytomegalovirus serostatus. A separate validation cohort of some 130 different subjects was used in addition to the approximately 670-subject first cohort. High-throughput TCR immunosequencing, statistical association of individual TCRs with disease status, and machine learning were combined to predict cytomegalovirus infection status. To study patterns of TCR occurrence, a later analysis re-analyzed previously published TCR beta repertoires from hundreds of donors and added high-resolution HLA genotyping. Rather than using new phenotypic data, the later analysis identified candidate immune exposures from TCR beta sequences and from how often those sequences occurred across donors. In an earlier analysis of roughly 540 of the donors, high-throughput TCR beta sequencing was used to judge whether each TCR beta V gene segment behaved as functional or pseudogenic. Donor age, sex, ethnicity and CMV serostatus were collected together with the repertoire data. Genome-wide SNP genotypes for about 65% of the roughly 670 donors were used in a later genetic analysis, which treated that subset as a discovery cohort. Every discovery cohort repertoire had been produced on one sequencing platform. HLA typing included class I and class II loci at four-digit resolution. The number of typed donors differed by locus: roughly 620-640 for A, B, C, DRB1 and DQB1; 500 to 550 for DQA1; approximately 600 for DPA1; and roughly 490 for DPB1. Because of strong linkage in the cohort, four or five DR-DQ haplotypes were treated as single units for association and clustering. On average, around 200,000 unique TCR beta nucleotide sequences were sequenced per donor among about 400 genotyped donors of the cohort, with around 19% of those sequences being non-productive. Points the paper makes about the study in general: When HLA alleles, especially DR and DQ, strongly co-occurred, TCR associations were difficult to assign to individual alleles. Most TCR sequences were seen in very few donors, while some public TCRs were found in many individuals. A few of the identified cytomegalovirus-associated TCR beta chains were confirmed in vitro to be specific for cytomegalovirus antigens. Some IMGT-functional V segments, including TRBV6-2 and TRBV6-3, could not be told apart with the 87-base-pair reads, so those segments were excluded. HLA typing was unavailable for some donors at each locus, so association tests used only the typed subset. According to a later genetic analysis, donors in an Asian-associated ancestry cluster had fewer N-insertions in productive TCRs than the approximately 700-donor mean. In a later analysis, HLA-associated TCR beta chains were found to be more clonally expanded and to have lower generation probabilities than equally common non-associated chains. Cytomegalovirus status was reported to be diagnosed by the classifier with high specificity and sensitivity in both the original and validation cohorts. Immune exposure information for the cohort was limited to CMV serostatus. The authors suggested that the approach could potentially be extended to other disease states and immunological phenotypes. Broadly in line with IMGT annotations, most TCR beta V segments showed up in productive rearrangements about 87% or about 30% of the time in an earlier analysis of approximately 600 of the donors. Only TCR beta chains were sequenced in this cohort, and the absence of alpha or paired-chain data limited detectable features. A further reported finding was that TCR beta sequences accurately predicted the HLA-A and HLA-B alleles for most subjects in the first cohort. In a later analysis, around 17,000 TCR beta sequences were associated with specific HLA alleles at a false discovery rate of 0.05. A later genetic analysis associated a missense DCLRE1C variant with V-gene and J-gene trimming of TCR beta chains, and an independent cohort replicated the association. Linkage disequilibrium might explain the correlated functional status among segregating V segments, but an unknown experimental factor could not be excluded. Presence/absence analyses assumed roughly uniform sequencing depth across donors, an assumption that may not hold. The study listed 164 TCR beta chains as associated with cytomegalovirus. The sequencing pipeline was judged likely to have produced a cluster of highly shared sequence variants as a technical artifact. Because counts were too low, about 18 rarely observed V segments, including chromosome 9 orphons, were left out of the earlier analysis of approximately 500 of the donors. Several of the top co-occurrence clusters appeared to be linked to parvovirus B19, influenza, CMV and Epstein-Barr virus, according to a later analysis. A later analysis found that most CMV-associated TCR beta chains appeared HLA-restricted, with HLA associations seemingly driven largely by CMV exposure. A later analysis found that TCR association rates varied across HLA loci, with DRB1 alleles showing the most associated TCRs and HLA-C alleles the fewest.

The method behind the library was the immunoSEQ multiplex PCR assay. For the multiplex PCR, a mixture combining 60 forward primers for TCR Vbeta segments and 13 reverse primers for TCR Jbeta segments was used. The CDR3 region of rearranged TCR beta genes was amplified from genomic DNA by a multiplex PCR assay. The amplified TCR beta libraries were sequenced on the Illumina HiSeq System as 87-base-pair reads. The authors processed their data as follows. Across the roughly 600 repertoires, a later analysis counted some 81 million unique TCR beta chains, roughly 11 million of which were shared by at least two donors. Raw reads were error-corrected and collapsed into unique sequences with a nearest-neighbor algorithm that merged closely related sequences to remove PCR and sequencing errors. V, D and J gene segments were assigned by aligning CDR3 sequences to IMGT reference sequences. For a sequence to be retained, a match of at least six nucleotides was required to both a V gene segment and a J gene segment. A rearrangement counted as productive if the CDR3 had no stop codons and remained in frame with V and J, and every other rearrangement counted as non-productive. CDR3 was defined by IMGT convention, running from the second conserved V-encoded cysteine to the conserved J-encoded phenylalanine. Sequences without an unambiguous match to a single V gene segment were excluded from the earlier analysis of 587 of the donors. An earlier analysis of several hundred of the donors called V segments functional above 56.7% productive rearrangements and segregating when the between-donor standard deviation exceeded 5%. A statistical classification framework was built to diagnose cytomegalovirus status from the catalog of TCR beta chain sequences. In a later analysis, TCR nucleotide sequences were compared against IMGT/GENE-DB human TR gene sequences so that V and J genes could be assigned. Using the TCRdist pipeline, a later analysis assigned CDR3 sequences along with most-parsimonious VDJ recombination scenarios. In a later analysis, each TCR beta chain was defined by its CDR3 amino acid sequence together with its V-gene family, and reads lacking a unique V-gene family were excluded. To address suspected cross-contamination and a sequencing artifact, a later analysis removed several hundred highly shared, low-generation-probability nucleotide sequences. For each public chain, a later analysis derived a clonal expansion index from normalized ranks of inferred template counts within each repertoire. In a later analysis, generation probabilities were computed with a VDJ recombination model fitted to out-of-frame rearrangements, and the resulting probabilities were checked against IGoR. Hypergeometric tests were used in a later analysis to score TCR-TCR, TCR-HLA and TCR-CMV co-occurrence, with a repertoire-size bias correction applied to the TCR pairs. In a later analysis, false discovery rates were estimated by permuting HLA or CMV assignments 20 times. In a later analysis, co-occurring TCRs were grouped using DBSCAN, with TCRdist sequence similarity added in when clustering inside HLA-allele-positive subsets. For co-occurrence clustering, repertoires with fewer than 30,000 or more than 120,000 public chains were excluded, along with 5 or 6 repertoires with anomalous nucleotide sharing. TCRdb carries this immuneACCESS record with in-frame sequences only. Its versions omit some clonotypes, under half of them owing to an unresolved V gene in the studies checked, with the rest unexplained. D and trimming come from the DNA, and the V and J calls and clone size come from that table. The sample table shows 200,000 to 250,000 clones, and around 80% are seen once. 5.4% of the sample is held by the ten biggest clonotypes.

A single count supports this clone. The target of this receptor is not known. No base-level quality is on record; no much larger clone is a single base apart. In total, roughly 670 healthy bone marrow donors made up the cohort. All cohort members were sampled while nominally healthy, although unrecorded immune exposures were likely present. The donor tested CMV seropositive, placing the donor among the 250 to 300 seropositive members of the cohort. Each donor provided a peripheral blood sample, and peripheral blood mononuclear cells were used for TCR beta sequencing. The Qiagen DNeasy Blood Extraction Kit was used to extract genomic DNA from the blood cell samples. V sheds 0 bases and J sheds 0 bases, leaving 3 bases between their ends. From its cysteine to its phenylalanine, the CDR3 spans 14 amino acids. Only CDR3 DNA remains: 42 bases, in frame from the first base. From the germline V gene (reference sequence), CDR1 is MNHNY and CDR2 is SVGAGI.

The chain links TRBV6-6 with TRBJ1-5; the D gene lacks a confident call. The receptor was derived from a woman in her forties in good health and CMV-seropositive. Sequenced material: PBMCs. The CDR3 region has the sequence CASSYSGSNQPQHF. Read as DNA, the sequence is TGTGCCAGCAGTTACTCCGGTAGCAATCAGCCCCAGCATTTT.